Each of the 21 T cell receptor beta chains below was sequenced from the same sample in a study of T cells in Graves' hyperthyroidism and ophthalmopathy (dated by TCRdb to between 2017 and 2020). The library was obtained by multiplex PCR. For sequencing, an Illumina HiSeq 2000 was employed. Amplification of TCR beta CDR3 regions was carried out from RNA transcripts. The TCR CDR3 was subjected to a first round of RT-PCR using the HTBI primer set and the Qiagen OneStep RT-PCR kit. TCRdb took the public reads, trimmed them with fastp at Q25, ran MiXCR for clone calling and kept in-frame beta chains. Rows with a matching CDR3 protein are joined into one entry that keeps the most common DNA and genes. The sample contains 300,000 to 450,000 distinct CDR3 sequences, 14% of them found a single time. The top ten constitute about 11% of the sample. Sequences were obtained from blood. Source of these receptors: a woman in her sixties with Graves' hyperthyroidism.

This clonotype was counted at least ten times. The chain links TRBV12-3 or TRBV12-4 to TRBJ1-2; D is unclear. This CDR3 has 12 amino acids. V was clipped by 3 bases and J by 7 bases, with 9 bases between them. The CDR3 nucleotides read TGTGCCAGCAGTTTCTCGGCAGCTGGCTACACCTTC. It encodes CASSFSAAGYTF.

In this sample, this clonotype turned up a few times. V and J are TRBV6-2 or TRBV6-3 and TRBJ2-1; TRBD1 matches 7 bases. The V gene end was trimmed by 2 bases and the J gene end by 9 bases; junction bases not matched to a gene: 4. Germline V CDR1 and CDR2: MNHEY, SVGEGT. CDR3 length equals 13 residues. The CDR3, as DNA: TGTGCCAGCAGTTACCGCAGGGACAGTGAGCAGTTCTTC. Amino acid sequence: CASSYRRDSEQFF.

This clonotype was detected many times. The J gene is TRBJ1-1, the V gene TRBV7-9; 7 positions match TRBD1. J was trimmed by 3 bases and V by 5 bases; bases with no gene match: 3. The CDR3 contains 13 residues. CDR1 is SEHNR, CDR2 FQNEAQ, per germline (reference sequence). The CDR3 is CASSQGTDTEAFF. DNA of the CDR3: TGTGCCAGCAGCCAAGGGACAGACACTGAAGCTTTCTTT.

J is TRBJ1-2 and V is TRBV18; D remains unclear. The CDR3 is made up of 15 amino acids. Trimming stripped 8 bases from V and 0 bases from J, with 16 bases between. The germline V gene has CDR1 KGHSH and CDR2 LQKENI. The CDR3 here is CASANLRGSNYGYTF. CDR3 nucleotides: TGTGCCAGCGCAAACCTGCGGGGATCTAACTATGGCTACACCTTC.

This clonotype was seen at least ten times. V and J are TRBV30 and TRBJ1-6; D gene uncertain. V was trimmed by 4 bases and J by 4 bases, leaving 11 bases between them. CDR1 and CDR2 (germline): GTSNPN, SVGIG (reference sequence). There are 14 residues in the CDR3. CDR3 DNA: TGTGCCTGGAAGGAAGGTTATTATAATTCACCCCTCCACTTT. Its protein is CAWKEGYYNSPLHF.

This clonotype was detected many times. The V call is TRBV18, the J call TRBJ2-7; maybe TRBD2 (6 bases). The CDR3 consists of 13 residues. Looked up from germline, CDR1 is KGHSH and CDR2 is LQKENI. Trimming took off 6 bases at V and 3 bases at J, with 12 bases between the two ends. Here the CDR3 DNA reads TGTGCCAGCTCTGTTAGCGGAATCTACGAGCAGTACTTC. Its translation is CASSVSGIYEQYF. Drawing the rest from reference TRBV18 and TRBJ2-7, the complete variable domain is NAGVMQNPRHLVRRRGQEARLRCSPMKGHSHVYWYRQLPEEGLKFMVYLQKENIIDESGMPKERFSAEFPKEGPSILRIQQVVRGDSAAYFCASSVSGIYEQYFGPGTRLTVT.

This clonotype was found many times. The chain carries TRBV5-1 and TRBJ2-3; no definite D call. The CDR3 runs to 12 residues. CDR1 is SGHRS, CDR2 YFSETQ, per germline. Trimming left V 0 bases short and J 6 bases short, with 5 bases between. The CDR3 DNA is TGCGCCAGCAGCTTGGATGGGGATACGCAGTATTTT. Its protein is CASSLDGDTQYF.

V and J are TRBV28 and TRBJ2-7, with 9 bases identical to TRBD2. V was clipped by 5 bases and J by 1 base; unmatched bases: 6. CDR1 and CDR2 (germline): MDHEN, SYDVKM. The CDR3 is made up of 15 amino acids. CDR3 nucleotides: TGTGCCAGCAGTCGAGTGACTAGCGGATCCTACGAGCAGTACTTC. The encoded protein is CASSRVTSGSYEQYF. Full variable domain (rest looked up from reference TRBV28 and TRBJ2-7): DVKVTQSSRYLVKRTGEKVFLECVQDMDHENMFWYRQDPGLGLRLIYFSYDVKMKEKGDIPEGYSVSREKKERFSLILESASTNQTSMYLCASSRVTSGSYEQYFGPGTRLTVT.

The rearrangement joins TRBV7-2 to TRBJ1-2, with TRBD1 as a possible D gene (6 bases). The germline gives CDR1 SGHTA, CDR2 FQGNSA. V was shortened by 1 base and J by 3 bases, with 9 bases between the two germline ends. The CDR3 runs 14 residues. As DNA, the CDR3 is TGTGCCAGCAGCTTAGTCGAGGGGGACTATGGCTACACCTTC. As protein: CASSLVEGDYGYTF.

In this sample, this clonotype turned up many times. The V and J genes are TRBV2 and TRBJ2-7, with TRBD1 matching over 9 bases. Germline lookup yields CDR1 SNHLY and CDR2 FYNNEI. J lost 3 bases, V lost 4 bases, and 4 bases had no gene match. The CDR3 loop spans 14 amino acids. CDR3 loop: CASSGGTGYYEQYF. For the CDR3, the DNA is TGTGCCAGCAGTGGGGGGACAGGGTACTACGAGCAGTACTTC.

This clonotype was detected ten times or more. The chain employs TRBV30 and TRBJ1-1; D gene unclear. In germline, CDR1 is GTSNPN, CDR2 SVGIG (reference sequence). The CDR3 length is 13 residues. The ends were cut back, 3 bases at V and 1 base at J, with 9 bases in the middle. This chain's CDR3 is CAWSIGRNTEAFF. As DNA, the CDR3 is TGTGCCTGGAGCATAGGACGGAACACTGAAGCTTTCTTT.

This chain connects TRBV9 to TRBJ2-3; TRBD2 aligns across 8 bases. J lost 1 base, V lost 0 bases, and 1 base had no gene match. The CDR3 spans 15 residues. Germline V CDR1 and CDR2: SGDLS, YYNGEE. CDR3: CASSVDGRGTDTQYF. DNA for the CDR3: TGTGCCAGCAGCGTAGACGGGAGGGGCACAGATACGCAGTATTTT.

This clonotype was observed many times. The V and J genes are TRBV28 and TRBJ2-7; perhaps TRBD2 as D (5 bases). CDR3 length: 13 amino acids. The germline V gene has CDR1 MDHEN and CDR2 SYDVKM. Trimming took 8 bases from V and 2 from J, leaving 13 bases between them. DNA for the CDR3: TGTGCCAGCGCGGGTACAACCCCCTACGAGCAGTACTTC. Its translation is CASAGTTPYEQYF.

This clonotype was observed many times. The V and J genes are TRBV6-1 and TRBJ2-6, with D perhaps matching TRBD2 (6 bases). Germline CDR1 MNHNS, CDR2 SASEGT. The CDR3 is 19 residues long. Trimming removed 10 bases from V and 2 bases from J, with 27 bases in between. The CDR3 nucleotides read TGTGCCACCAAAGGTGGCTGGGGGGTCCGAAGGGCTGGGGCCAACGTCCTGACTTTC. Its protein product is CATKGGWGVRRAGANVLTF.

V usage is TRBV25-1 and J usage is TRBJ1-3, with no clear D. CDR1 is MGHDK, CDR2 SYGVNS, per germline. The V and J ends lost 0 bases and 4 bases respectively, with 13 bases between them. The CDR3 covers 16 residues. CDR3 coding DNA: TGTGCCAGCAGTGAATATAGTCCGGACCAAGGAAACACCATATATTTT. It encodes CASSEYSPDQGNTIYF.

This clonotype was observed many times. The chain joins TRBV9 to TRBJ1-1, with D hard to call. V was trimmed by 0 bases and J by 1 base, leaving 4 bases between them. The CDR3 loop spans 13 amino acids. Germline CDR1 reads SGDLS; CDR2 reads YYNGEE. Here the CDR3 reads CASSVAGNTEAFF. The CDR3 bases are TGTGCCAGCAGCGTAGCAGGGAACACTGAAGCTTTCTTT.

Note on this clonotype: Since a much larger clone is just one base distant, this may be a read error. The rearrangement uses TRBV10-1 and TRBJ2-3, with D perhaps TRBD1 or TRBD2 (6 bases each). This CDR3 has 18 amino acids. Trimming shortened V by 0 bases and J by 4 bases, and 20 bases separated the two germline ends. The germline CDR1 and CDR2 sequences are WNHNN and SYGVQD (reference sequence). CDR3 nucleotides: TGCGCCAGCAGTGAGTCGACCCAGGGGCTTTCGGGGGCAGATACGCAGTATTTT. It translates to CASSESTQGLSGADTQYF.

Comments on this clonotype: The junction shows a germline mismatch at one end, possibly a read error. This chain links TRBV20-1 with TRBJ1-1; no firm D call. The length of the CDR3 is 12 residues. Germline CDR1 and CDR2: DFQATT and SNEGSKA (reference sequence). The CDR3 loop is CSASGVYTGAFF. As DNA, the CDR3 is TGCAGTGCTAGTGGGGTGTACACTGGAGCTTTCTTT.

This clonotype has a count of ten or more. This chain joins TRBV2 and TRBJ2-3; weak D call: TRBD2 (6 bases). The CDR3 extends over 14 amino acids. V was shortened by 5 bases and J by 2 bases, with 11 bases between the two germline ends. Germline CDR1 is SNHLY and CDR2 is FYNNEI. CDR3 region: CASSSTSFTDTQYF. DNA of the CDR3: TGTGCCAGCAGTTCGACTAGTTTCACAGATACGCAGTATTTT.

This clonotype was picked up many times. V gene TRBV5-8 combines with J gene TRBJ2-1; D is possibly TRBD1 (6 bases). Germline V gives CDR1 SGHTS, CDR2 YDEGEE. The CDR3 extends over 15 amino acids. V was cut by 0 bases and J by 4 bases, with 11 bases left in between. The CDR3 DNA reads TGTGCCAGCAGCTTGGCAGGGGTTGGATACAATGAGCAGTTCTTC. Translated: CASSLAGVGYNEQFF.

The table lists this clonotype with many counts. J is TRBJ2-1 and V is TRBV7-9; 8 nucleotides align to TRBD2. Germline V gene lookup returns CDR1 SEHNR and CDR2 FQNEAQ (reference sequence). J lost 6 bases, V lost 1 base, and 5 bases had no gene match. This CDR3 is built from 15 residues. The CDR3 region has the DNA TGTGCCAGCAGCTTAGAGCTAGCGGGCCTCAATGAGCAGTTCTTC. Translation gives CASSLELAGLNEQFF.